Below, 11 T cell receptor beta chains from the same sample are listed, as sequenced in a study of blood T cell repertoires in COVID-19. Clones were read by immunoSEQ multiplex PCR, and TCRdb kept only the in-frame ones, dropping some. The sample comprises around 620,000 clones, 80% to 90% of which are singletons, and approximately 0.3% rests with the top ten. The specimen was peripheral blood. Every receptor here comes from a woman between 18 and 29 years old with acute or convalescent COVID-19.

This chain joins TRBV7-6 and TRBJ1-1, with a weak D call TRBD1 (5 bases). This CDR3 spans 15 amino acids. The ends were cut back, 5 bases at V and 6 bases at J, with 19 bases in the middle. Germline V lookup: CDR1 SGHVS, CDR2 FNYEAQ. The CDR3 DNA sequence: TGTGCCAGCAGCCGCACCGCGGGGGGGAGCGCTGAAGCTTTCTTT. Protein product: CASSRTAGGSAEAFF.

This chain joins TRBV28 and TRBJ1-2; D remains ambiguous. V was clipped by 2 bases and J by 8 bases, with 18 bases between them. Germline V gene sequence: CDR1 MDHEN, CDR2 SYDVKM. The CDR3 runs to 15 residues. DNA for the CDR3: TGTGCCAGCAGTTTAGTCCTACGGCAACCTAGCGGCTACACCTTC. Encoded protein: CASSLVLRQPSGYTF.

The chain employs TRBV11-3 and TRBJ1-6; D is possibly TRBD1 (6 bases). This CDR3 comprises 16 residues. The germline gives CDR1 SGHNT, CDR2 YENEEA. V shed 5 bases and J shed 7 bases, with 18 bases lying between them. The CDR3 DNA sequence: TGTGCCAGCAGCCCCTTACCCCTTGGACAGAATTCACCCCTCCACTTT. Encoded protein: CASSPLPLGQNSPLHF.

The chain employs TRBV18 and TRBJ1-6; D remains unclear. The CDR3 runs 14 residues. CDR1 is KGHSH, CDR2 LQKENI, per germline. V lost 1 base, J lost 8 bases, and 9 bases lay in between. CDR3 nucleotides: TGTGCCAGCTCACCACAGGCGAGGGATTCACCCCTCCACTTT. Its protein is CASSPQARDSPLHF.

This sequence joins TRBV28 and TRBJ1-5, with TRBD1 matching over 8 bases. Trimming removed 5 bases from V and 0 bases from J; junction bases left unmatched: 9. In germline, CDR1 is MDHEN, CDR2 SYDVKM. The CDR3 loop spans 17 amino acids. This CDR3 is CASSPGLRGRSNQPQHF. CDR3 nucleotide sequence: TGTGCCAGCAGTCCCGGACTCAGGGGGCGTAGCAATCAGCCCCAGCATTTT.

This clone has only one observation. The sample carries other DNA sequences with the same CDR3. J is TRBJ2-7 and V is TRBV9; perhaps TRBD2 as D (6 bases). The ends were cut back, 0 bases at V and 0 bases at J, with 10 bases in the middle. CDR1 and CDR2 from the germline V gene are SGDLS and YYNGEE. This CDR3 spans 15 amino acids. The CDR3 spells CASSVDGGYSYEQYF. The CDR3 bases are TGTGCCAGCAGCGTAGACGGGGGATACTCCTACGAGCAGTACTTC.

V usage is TRBV5-1 and J usage is TRBJ1-1, with 7 nucleotides matching TRBD1. Germline V gene lookup returns CDR1 SGHRS and CDR2 YFSETQ. V lost 5 bases to trimming and J lost 2 bases; unmatched junction nucleotides: 6. The CDR3 runs 14 residues. As DNA, the CDR3 is TGCGCCAGCAGTTCCCGGACAGGAAACACTGAAGCTTTCTTT. Translating gives CASSSRTGNTEAFF.

J is TRBJ2-7 and V is TRBV10-1, with a possible D match to TRBD1 (6 bases). The CDR3 loop spans 9 amino acids. Germline lookup yields CDR1 WNHNN and CDR2 SYGVQD (reference sequence). In DNA form, the CDR3 reads TGCGCCAGCAGTGCCTACGACAGGGTC. Residues: CASSAYDRV.

This clone was seen once. The chain employs TRBV6-6 and TRBJ1-1, with D tentatively TRBD1 (5 bases). The CDR3 is 12 residues long. The germline gives CDR1 MNHNY, CDR2 SVGAGI (reference sequence). Trimming took 4 bases from V and 7 from J, leaving 10 bases between them. In DNA, the CDR3 is TGTGCCAGCAGTTTTGTGGGGGGTGAAGCTTTCTTT. Protein: CASSFVGGEAFF.

This chain uses TRBV5-1 with TRBJ1-1; 8 bases agree with TRBD1. This CDR3 contains 14 residues. Germline V gives CDR1 SGHRS, CDR2 YFSETQ. J was trimmed by 8 bases and V by 0 bases; bases with no gene match: 6. The DNA of the CDR3 is TGCGCCAGCAGCTTGGTTGGACAGGGCGCCGAAGCTTTCTTT. It encodes CASSLVGQGAEAFF.

The V gene is TRBV9, the J gene TRBJ1-2; 8 nucleotides match TRBD1. The ends lost 5 bases at V and 8 bases at J; junction bases unmatched: 14. Germline CDR1 SGDLS, CDR2 YYNGEE. The CDR3 is 15 amino acids. CDR3 amino acids: CASRDSRDRISGYTF. In DNA form, the CDR3 reads TGTGCCAGCAGAGACTCGAGGGACAGGATAAGCGGCTACACCTTC.